A selection of T cell receptor beta chains follows, all from one sample in a study of vaccination effects on CD4 cells after COVID-19. Their antigens are not known. TCRdb keeps only in-frame clones here, not all; method: immunoSEQ multiplex PCR. The table shows some 77,000 clones, with approximately 70% occurring only once. The sequencing used CD4+ T cells from PBMCs cultured with HCoV-OC43 spike peptides, collected before COVID-19 vaccination. These receptors originate from a human donor who received a COVID-19 vaccine. CDR3s include the opening cysteine and the closing phenylalanine or tryptophan. The D gene is left open where the match is weak. Not all rows give a size; the values are once, few, many and, for expanded clones, a class.

V: TRBV24-1
size: .
D: .
J: TRBJ2-5
CDR3: CATSDGGPQETQYF
DNA: TGTGCCACCAGTGATGGGGGGCCCCAAGAGACCCAGTACTTC

V: TRBV7-2
size: .
D: .
J: TRBJ1-1
CDR3: CASSLAGNTEAFF
DNA: TGTGCCAGCAGCTTAGCGGGGAACACTGAAGCTTTCTTT

V: TRBV4-2
size: .
D: .
J: TRBJ1-4
CDR3: CASSQGQAFNEKLFF
DNA: TGTGCCAGCAGCCAAGGGCAGGCTTTTAATGAAAAACTGTTTTTT

V: TRBV6-1
size: .
D: .
J: TRBJ1-2
CDR3: CASSELAGGYGYTF
DNA: TGTGCCAGCAGTGAACTGGCGGGGGGCTATGGCTACACCTTC

V: TRBV7-9
size: .
D: TRBD2
J: TRBJ2-3
CDR3: CASSLSGGPPDTQYF
DNA: TGTGCCAGCAGCTTGAGCGGGGGCCCGCCAGATACGCAGTATTTT

V: TRBV5-4
size: .
D: TRBD2
J: TRBJ2-1
CDR3: CASSSRGAGAHGEQFF
DNA: TGTGCCAGCAGCTCCCGGGGAGCGGGGGCCCATGGAGAGCAGTTCTTC

V: TRBV5-1
size: .
D: .
J: TRBJ1-2
CDR3: CASSLRPGLEYGYTF
DNA: TGCGCCAGCAGCTTGAGACCGGGGTTAGAATATGGCTACACCTTC

V: TRBV7-3
size: .
D: .
J: TRBJ1-2
CDR3: CASSPDRNYGYTF
DNA: TGTGCCAGCAGCCCTGACAGAAACTATGGCTACACCTTC

V: TRBV6-5
size: once
D: TRBD2
J: TRBJ2-5
CDR3: CASNHVAGGTETQYF
DNA: TGTGCCAGCAACCACGTGGCGGGGGGTACGGAGACCCAGTACTTC

V: TRBV24-1
size: .
D: TRBD2
J: TRBJ2-5
CDR3: CATSDPGGRGETQYF
DNA: TGTGCCACCAGTGATCCGGGGGGGCGCGGAGAGACCCAGTACTTC

V: TRBV5-1
size: .
D: .
J: TRBJ2-2
CDR3: CASSQEVNANTGELFF
DNA: TGCGCCAGCAGCCAGGAGGTTAACGCGAACACCGGGGAGCTGTTTTTT

V: TRBV24-1
size: .
D: .
J: TRBJ1-2
CDR3: CATSDKGTLYGYTF
DNA: TGTGCCACCAGTGATAAAGGGACCCTCTATGGCTACACCTTC

V: TRBV7-3
size: .
D: TRBD1
J: TRBJ1-2
CDR3: CASRASGGQNYGYTF
DNA: TGTGCCAGCAGGGCCTCAGGGGGGCAGAACTATGGCTACACCTTC

V: TRBV6-2/TRBV6-3
size: .
D: .
J: TRBJ1-2
CDR3: CASSPAGGRAGGYTF
DNA: TGTGCCAGCAGTCCCGCCGGGGGCAGGGCGGGTGGCTACACCTTC

V: TRBV2
size: .
D: TRBD1
J: TRBJ2-3
CDR3: CASRGTGGLTDTQYF
DNA: TGTGCCAGCAGGGGGACAGGGGGCCTCACAGATACGCAGTATTTT